The text below deals with one T cell receptor (beta chain). The antigen remains undetermined. Specified treatment: approximately 18 received Ad26.COV2.S at low or high dose, single or two shots; 5 received placebo; per-sample allocation not given. Sampling occurred on day 63 after the first vaccine or placebo injection. The sample belongs to a study of Ad26.COV2.S vaccination and SARS-CoV-2 variants. Study-wide points: The authors reported substantial breadth in spike-specific CD8+ and CD4+ T cell responses after vaccination.

The CDR3 extends over 15 amino acids. CDR1 SQVTM and CDR2 ANQGSEA come from the germline V gene. Trimming removed 0 bases from V and 5 bases from J; junction bases left unmatched: 7. Measured with immunoSEQ multiplex PCR; TCRdb has only the in-frame clones, and not every one. The table has around 320,000 clones, approximately 80% seen once. This TCR was recovered from a person between 18 and 65 years old who received the Ad26.COV2.S COVID-19 vaccine or a placebo. The V gene is TRBV29-1, the J gene TRBJ1-2; 9 bases fit TRBD1. Material: peripheral blood, obtained in a trial of Ad26.COV2.S vaccine versus placebo. CDR3 coding DNA: TGCAGCGTTGAAGATCGGGACAGGGCTAGGTATGGCTACACCTTC. The encoded protein is CSVEDRDRARYGYTF.